Listed below are T cell receptor beta chains from one sample, sequenced in a study of cytomegalovirus exposure and HLA in healthy donors. Repertoires were generated with immunoSEQ multiplex PCR, while TCRdb's copy carries only in-frame clones and drops some. The profile shows 150,000 or so clones, approximately 85% of them singletons. The sample consisted of PBMCs. The origin of the receptors is a man between 18 and 29 years old in good health and CMV-seropositive. Each CDR3 is given with its conserved first and last residue.

cdr3_aa	v_call
CAWSKTDKPNEKLFF	TRBV30
CASSGRASTDTQYF	TRBV5-1
CASSVQGQGYGYTF	TRBV7-2
CASSLGQVGDTQYF	TRBV5-1
CASSLSPRGSYNEQFF	TRBV27
CASSSGGLAGESYEQYF	TRBV7-9
CASSIGTDNEQFF	TRBV9
CASSLGPGANVLTF	TRBV19
CASSTKPPGEREAFF	TRBV18
CASSLTPSGQGHEKLFF	TRBV5-1
CASSQRTGKGNSPLHF	TRBV4-3
CSVVLLGGAEGNTIYF	TRBV29-1
CASSEDSSYNSPLHF	TRBV9
CASSPDRGGYGYTF	TRBV7-8
CAIVGSSGYTF	TRBV10-3
CASSAGDWGGPEAFF	TRBV9
CASSLQETYEQYF	TRBV27
CASKPDSLITDHSGNTIYF	TRBV28
CASSRLGTSVTDTQYF	TRBV2
CATSRDRASGEQYF	TRBV15
CASSLGPGASTGELFF	TRBV7-7
CASSLGQTNTEAFF	TRBV5-1
CASIGTDTNQPQHF	TRBV2
CASSSDRGSAYEQYF	TRBV5-4
CASSYTRDSLSYGYTF	TRBV6-5